The 6 T cell receptor beta chains below were found in one sample sequenced in a study of blood T cells in healthy people across ages. With a J-beta primer mix and a sample-barcoded 5' primer, a second PCR ran 7 to 11 cycles. MiXCR was run by TCRdb on the 5' RACE reads, yielding one entry per CDR3 protein. The table has 1,100,000 or so distinct CDR3 sequences, over 35% seen once; the top ten hold 15% to 20%. Sequenced: blood. These receptor sequences come from a woman in her sixties in good health.

This chain uses TRBV20-1 with TRBJ2-5; 8 nucleotides align to TRBD2. CDR3 length: 13 residues. V was clipped by 6 bases and J by 11 bases; unmatched bases: 14. Looked up from germline, CDR1 is DFQATT and CDR2 is SNEGSKA (reference sequence). CDR3 sequence reads: CSALSGAGNEQYF. The CDR3 DNA reads as TGCAGTGCACTTAGCGGGGCCGGGAATGAGCAGTACTTC.

The chain uses TRBV28 and TRBJ2-1; TRBD2 matches at 11 bases. Germline assignment: CDR1 MDHEN and CDR2 SYDVKM. With 5 bases clipped from V and 8 bases from J, the junction kept 11 bases outside the gene matches. The CDR3 has 16 residues. CDR3 sequence reads: CASSPLAGGPVYEQFF. The CDR3 DNA follows: TGTGCCAGCAGTCCTTTAGCGGGAGGGCCAGTTTATGAGCAGTTCTTC.

V usage is TRBV7-2 and J usage is TRBJ1-2; 9 nucleotides agree with TRBD1. The CDR3 is 17 amino acids. J gave up 4 bases and V 4 bases, and 13 bases lay outside the gene matches. Germline values: CDR1 SGHTA, CDR2 FQGNSA. DNA of the CDR3: TGTGCCAGCAGCTCGCAGCCGGGACAGGGCCTACTCTATGGCTACACCTTC. Translation: CASSSQPGQGLLYGYTF.

This clonotype was observed a few times. V usage is TRBV5-6 and J usage is TRBJ2-7, with TRBD2 identical over 8 bases. The length of the CDR3 is 16 residues. J gave up 4 bases and V 2 bases, and 11 bases lay outside the gene matches. Germline V gene lookup returns CDR1 SGHDT and CDR2 YYEEEE. The CDR3 bases are TGTGCCAGCAGCTTAGTCGGTAGGGGGACTAGTTACGAGCAGTACTTC. Translation: CASSLVGRGTSYEQYF.

A few counts support this clonotype. The chain has TRBV9 and TRBJ2-7; D ambiguous. Germline CDR1 and CDR2: SGDLS and YYNGEE. Trimming stripped 4 bases from V and 1 base from J, with 12 bases between. The CDR3 runs to 14 residues. As DNA, the CDR3 is TGTGCCAGCAGCCCCAGGCCCGGGTCCTACGAGCAGTACTTC. Protein: CASSPRPGSYEQYF.

This clonotype has only one observation. The V gene is TRBV27, the J gene TRBJ1-6; D gene uncertain. V lost 2 bases and J lost 8, with 16 bases in between. CDR3 length: 16 amino acids. CDR1 is MNHEY, CDR2 SMNVEV, per germline (reference sequence). The CDR3 nucleotides are TGTGCCAGCAGTTTAAGACGGAACGTCTTGTATTCACCCCTCCACTTT. Amino acids: CASSLRRNVLYSPLHF.